The sequence of this T cell receptor beta chain was determined in a study of early T cells in non-severe SARS-CoV-2 infection. Overall study: Bulk RNA isolated from unsorted whole blood underwent sequencing; chains were not paired. The study, taken as a whole, reports: VDJdb-based annotation leaned toward anti-spike CD8 responses and missed private and CD4 specificities.

Unique molecular identifiers tagged individual cDNA molecules. TCRdb analysed the 5' RACE reads with MiXCR anew, one entry per CDR3 protein. The sample contains 85,000 to 100,000 distinct CDR3 sequences, about 13% of which appear only once. This CDR3 is 14 amino acids long. Germline loops: CDR1 DFQATT, CDR2 SNEGSKA (reference sequence). V was cut by 3 bases and J by 6 bases, with 14 bases left in between. In this sample, this clonotype turned up many times. Its antigen is unknown. The TCR sequence derives from an adult who was a healthcare worker with PCR-confirmed SARS-CoV-2 infection or an uninfected control (not recorded which). This chain connects TRBV20-1 to TRBJ1-4; D is undetermined. Sample: whole blood. The CDR3 sequence is CSASYPAGDEKLFF. Here the CDR3 DNA reads TGCAGTGCTAGTTATCCTGCAGGCGATGAAAAACTGTTTTTT.